These 11 T cell receptor beta chains came from one sample sequenced in a study of cytomegalovirus exposure and HLA in healthy donors. The primer mix had 60 Vbeta and 13 Jbeta primers. Only in-frame clones appear in the TCRdb table, and some are missing; sequencing was by immunoSEQ multiplex PCR. The sample has approximately 220,000 clones, around 80% seen once. The source material was PBMCs. The receptor set was obtained from a boy younger than 10 in good health and CMV-seronegative.

The V and J genes are TRBV18 and TRBJ1-1, with D uncertain. Per the germline V gene, CDR1 is KGHSH and CDR2 is LQKENI. The length of the CDR3 is 14 residues. Trimming took 3 bases from V and 0 from J, leaving 8 bases between them. The CDR3 protein is CASSPAGMNTEAFF. DNA of the CDR3: TGTGCCAGCTCACCGGCGGGGATGAACACTGAAGCTTTCTTT.

J is TRBJ2-5 and V is TRBV19, with D perhaps matching TRBD2 (7 bases). The length of the CDR3 is 14 residues. V shed 6 bases and J shed 2 bases, with 13 bases lying between them. Germline V gene lookup returns CDR1 LNHDA and CDR2 SQIVND (reference sequence). The CDR3 DNA follows: TGTGCCAGTAGCCTAGGGGGGGTACAAGAGACCCAGTACTTC. Residues: CASSLGGVQETQYF.

The CDR3, as DNA: TGTGCCAGCAGCTTAAGCGGGAAATGGCCAGGGGGTGAAGAGACCCAGTACTTC. Its protein product is CASSLSGKWPGGEETQYF. The V and J genes are TRBV7-3 and TRBJ2-5, with D possibly TRBD1 on 7 matching bases. The CDR3 contains 18 residues. V shed 1 base and J shed 3 bases, with 21 bases lying between them. Germline V CDR1 and CDR2: SGHTA, FQGTGA. Variable domain in full (rest from reference TRBV7-3 and TRBJ2-5): GAGVSQTPSNKVTEKGKYVELRCDPISGHTALYWYRQSLGQGPEFLIYFQGTGAADDSGLPNDRFFAVRPEGSVSTLKIQRTERGDSAVYLCASSLSGKWPGGEETQYFGPGTRLLVL.

This chain links TRBV5-6 with TRBJ2-7, with 7 nucleotides matching TRBD1. This CDR3 has 14 residues. The V gene end was trimmed by 1 base and the J gene end by 6 bases; junction bases not matched to a gene: 7. Germline V gives CDR1 SGHDT, CDR2 YYEEEE. The CDR3 nucleotides read TGTGCCAGCAGCTTGCCGGGCAGGGGGAGCGAGCAGTACTTC. Translating gives CASSLPGRGSEQYF.

V and J are TRBV19 and TRBJ2-3, with D hard to call. Trimming took off 3 bases at V and 6 bases at J, with 10 bases between the two ends. Germline values: CDR1 LNHDA, CDR2 SQIVND (reference sequence). This CDR3 region has 13 residues. The CDR3 DNA is TGTGCCAGTAGTATTCTGTCCGGGGATACGCAGTATTTT. Translated, it gives CASSILSGDTQYF.

The chain carries TRBV9 and TRBJ1-1; D perhaps matches TRBD1 (6 bases). The length of the CDR3 is 15 residues. V lost 0 bases and J lost 1, with 10 bases in between. The germline gives CDR1 SGDLS, CDR2 YYNGEE. The CDR3 nucleotides are TGTGCCAGCAGCGTAGGGGGGCAGGCGAACACTGAAGCTTTCTTT. This codes for CASSVGGQANTEAFF.

This chain uses TRBV12-5 with TRBJ2-7; D unclear. The CDR3 sequence is 12 residues long. The V end was cut by 2 bases, the J end by 5 bases, with 7 bases between. Germline V gives CDR1 LGHNT, CDR2 FRNRAP. In nucleotides, the CDR3 is TGTGCTAGTGGTTTGAGTACTGACGAGCAGTACTTC. Translation: CASGLSTDEQYF.

The chain combines TRBV10-1 with TRBJ2-7; D not resolved. In germline, CDR1 is WNHNN, CDR2 SYGVQD (reference sequence). Trimming stripped 4 bases from V and 2 bases from J, with 18 bases between. The CDR3 is made up of 16 amino acids. The chain's CDR3 is CASSGLVCAIPYEQYF. DNA for the CDR3: TGCGCCAGCAGTGGCCTTGTGTGTGCTATTCCCTACGAGCAGTACTTC.

This clone was detected only once. This chain uses TRBV30 with TRBJ2-5; D might be TRBD2 (5 bases). Trimming shortened V by 3 bases and J by 4 bases, and 18 bases separated the two germline ends. Looked up from germline, CDR1 is GTSNPN and CDR2 is SVGIG (reference sequence). The CDR3 is made up of 15 amino acids. The CDR3, as DNA: TGTGCCTGGAGCTCGTTGCGAGGGATGAGAGAGACCCAGTACTTC. Its protein product is CAWSSLRGMRETQYF.

The chain couples TRBV29-1 to TRBJ2-1; perhaps TRBD2 as D (7 bases). The CDR3 is made up of 13 amino acids. CDR1 and CDR2 from the germline V gene are SQVTM and ANQGSEA. Between the trimmed V and J ends, which lost 6 bases and 4 bases, there was a span of 13 bases. CDR3 sequence (DNA): TGCAGCGTGGGGGGGGCCGGATACAATGAGCAGTTCTTC. Translating gives CSVGGAGYNEQFF.

The CDR3 spells CATSRDLRQGARDEQFF. In DNA form, the CDR3 reads TGTGCCACCAGCAGAGATCTGAGACAGGGGGCGAGGGATGAGCAGTTCTTC. The V and J genes are TRBV15 and TRBJ2-1; TRBD1 matches at 10 bases. CDR1 is LNHNV, CDR2 YYDKDF, per germline (reference sequence). This CDR3 is built from 17 residues. Trimming took 0 bases from V and 8 from J; bases not matched to a gene: 10. The variable domain in full, with the rest retrieved from reference TRBV15 and TRBJ2-1, is DAMVIQNPRYQVTQFGKPVTLSCSQTLNHNVMYWYQQKSSQAPKLLFHYYDKDFNNEADTPDNFQSRRPNTSFCFLDIRSPGLGDTAMYLCATSRDLRQGARDEQFFGPGTRLTVL.